The 25 T cell receptor beta chains given below trace back to one sample, sequenced in a study of siplizumab effects on memory and regulatory T cells (dated by TCRdb to the late 2010s). The library was made by the immunoSEQ multiplex PCR assay. The table was pulled from immuneACCESS by TCRdb, which kept in-frame rearrangements only. Such tables lose some clones; where checked, under half of the loss comes from unresolved V genes, and the rest has no known cause. The sample has tens of thousands of clones on record, around 97% of them singletons. Jointly, the top ten make up approximately 1% of the sample. Sequencing used naive CD8+ T cells sorted from blood. The cell subset or site label on this specimen signifies: unstimulated naive T cells. These receptors came from a human donor in good health.

This clone was found once. The J gene is TRBJ2-7, the V gene TRBV6-1; D is unresolved. Germline assignment: CDR1 MNHNS and CDR2 SASEGT. The CDR3 totals 13 residues. The ends were cut back, 0 bases at V and 3 bases at J, with 6 bases in the middle. The CDR3 DNA follows: TGTGCCAGCAGTGAAGCTACCAGCTACGAGCAGTACTTC. Translation gives CASSEATSYEQYF.

The CDR3 is CASSQGASGAYEQYF. As DNA, the CDR3 is TGCGCCAGCAGCCAAGGGGCTAGCGGAGCCTACGAGCAGTACTTC. The chain carries TRBV4-1 and TRBJ2-5; 7 bases fit TRBD2. Gene TRBJ2-7 matches the end of the DNA better, so the J call may be wrong. Germline-derived CDR1 and CDR2 are MGHRA and YSYEKL. This CDR3 is built from 15 residues.

The gene calls are TRBV30 and TRBJ1-3; tentative D call: TRBD1 (6 bases). V lost 5 bases and J lost 0, with 14 bases in between. The length of the CDR3 is 15 residues. Germline V lookup: CDR1 GTSNPN, CDR2 SVGIG (reference sequence). The CDR3 DNA reads TGTGCCTGGGCTCCAGGGGCGAGCTCTGGAAACACCATATATTTT. It codes for CAWAPGASSGNTIYF.

The J gene is TRBJ2-1, the V gene TRBV14, with D possibly being TRBD1 (6 bases). The ends were cut back, 0 bases at V and 6 bases at J, with 6 bases in the middle. CDR3 length: 13 residues. Germline V gene lookup returns CDR1 SGHDN and CDR2 FVKESK. CDR3 protein: CASSQEGANEQFF. The CDR3 DNA is TGTGCCAGCAGCCAAGAGGGGGCCAATGAGCAGTTCTTC.

The chain couples TRBV6-5 to TRBJ1-2; the match to TRBD1 covers 11 bases. The CDR3 sequence is 14 residues long. The J segment lost 7 bases and the V segment lost 2 bases, leaving 3 bases of the junction unmatched. Per the germline V gene, CDR1 is MNHEY and CDR2 is SVGAGI. This chain's CDR3 is CASSYRDRGAGYTF. The CDR3 nucleotides are TGTGCCAGCAGTTACAGGGACAGGGGGGCTGGCTACACCTTC.

The chain combines TRBV7-9 with TRBJ1-2; the match to TRBD1 covers 8 bases. This CDR3 contains 15 residues. The V gene's germline CDR1 is SEHNR and CDR2 FQNEAQ (reference sequence). Unmatched junction bases numbered 9, after V lost 5 bases and J lost 4 bases. CDR3 bases: TGTGCCAGCAGCCCGTCAGACAGGGGATTCTATGGCTACACCTTC. This encodes CASSPSDRGFYGYTF.

The V and J genes are TRBV28 and TRBJ1-5; D is unresolved. Between the trimmed V and J ends, which lost 3 bases and 7 bases, there was a span of 10 bases. CDR3 size: 13 residues. From germline, CDR1 is MDHEN and CDR2 SYDVKM. In DNA, the CDR3 is TGTGCCAGCAGTTTTTCCTTAGCGCAGCCCCAGCATTTT. Its protein product is CASSFSLAQPQHF. Full variable domain (outside the CDR3, taken from reference TRBV28 and TRBJ1-5): DVKVTQSSRYLVKRTGEKVFLECVQDMDHENMFWYRQDPGLGLRLIYFSYDVKMKEKGDIPEGYSVSREKKERFSLILESASTNQTSMYLCASSFSLAQPQHFGDGTRLSIL.

The chain joins TRBV11-3 to TRBJ2-7, with 7 bases aligning to TRBD1. CDR1 is SGHNT, CDR2 YENEEA, per germline. This CDR3 comprises 13 residues. After removal of 5 bases from V and 2 bases from J, the junction contained 3 bases not matched to a gene. The CDR3, as DNA: TGTGCCAGCAGCGCAGGGACAGCCTACGAGCAGTACTTC. Protein: CASSAGTAYEQYF.

This clone was observed a single time. The chain uses TRBV9 and TRBJ2-1; 11 bases are shared with TRBD2. In germline, CDR1 is SGDLS, CDR2 YYNGEE. CDR3 length equals 16 residues. Trimming cost V 3 bases and J 4 bases; bases outside gene matches: 6. The CDR3 sequence: CASSAELAGAYNEQFF. The DNA of the CDR3 is TGTGCCAGCAGCGCCGAACTAGCGGGAGCGTACAATGAGCAGTTCTTC. Based on the CDR3 plus reference TRBV9 and TRBJ2-1, the full variable domain is DSGVTQTPKHLITATGQRVTLRCSPRSGDLSVYWYQQSLDQGLQFLIQYYNGEERAKGNILERFSAQQFPDLHSELNLSSLELGDSALYFCASSAELAGAYNEQFFGPGTRLTVL.

The chain carries TRBV2 and TRBJ2-6, with D possibly TRBD2 on 5 matching bases. V lost 6 bases and J lost 0, with 18 bases in between. In germline, CDR1 is SNHLY, CDR2 FYNNEI. CDR3 length: 18 amino acids. CDR3 sequence (DNA): TGTGCCAGCAGGAATGCGGGCACTCCGAGCTCTGGGGCCAACGTCCTGACTTTC. Its translation is CASRNAGTPSSGANVLTF.

This chain connects TRBV4-1 to TRBJ1-2; D unclear. This CDR3 has 14 residues. Germline CDR1 reads MGHRA; CDR2 reads YSYEKL. Trimming shortened V by 1 base and J by 3 bases, and 9 bases separated the two germline ends. CDR3: CASSQVTEYYGYTF. The DNA of the CDR3 is TGCGCCAGCAGCCAAGTTACAGAATACTATGGCTACACCTTC.

The chain couples TRBV15 to TRBJ2-1, with 7 bases identical to TRBD2. V gave up 6 bases and J gave up 10 bases; unmatched junction bases: 3. This CDR3 comprises 11 residues. The germline V gene encodes CDR1 LNHNV and CDR2 YYDKDF (reference sequence). Here the CDR3 DNA reads TGTGCCACCAGGATGGGACTAGAGCAGTTCTTC. As protein: CATRMGLEQFF.

The chain recombines TRBV7-2 with TRBJ1-3; possibly TRBD1 for D (5 bases). Germline CDR1 is SGHTA and CDR2 is FQGNSA. The CDR3 length is 18 residues. The V end lost 1 base, the J end lost 0 bases, and 16 bases lay between the germline ends. The CDR3 sequence is CASSLVGVVGASGNTIYF. The CDR3, as DNA: TGTGCCAGCAGCTTAGTGGGGGTCGTAGGAGCCTCTGGAAACACCATATATTTT. The full variable domain, with the rest looked up from reference TRBV7-2 and TRBJ1-3, is GAGVSQSPSNKVTEKGKDVELRCDPISGHTALYWYRQSLGQGLEFLIYFQGNSAPDKSGLPSDRFSAERTGGSVSTLTIQRTQQEDSAVYLCASSLVGVVGASGNTIYFGEGSWLTVV.

The chain uses TRBV10-3 and TRBJ1-6; D uncertain. The germline V gene has CDR1 ENHRY and CDR2 SYGVKD. The ends were cut back, 10 bases at V and 3 bases at J, with 13 bases in the middle. The CDR3 sequence is 14 residues long. CDR3 in amino acids: CATGEINYNSPLHF. The CDR3 region has the DNA TGTGCCACCGGGGAAATAAACTATAATTCACCCCTCCACTTT.

This chain uses TRBV6-5 with TRBJ2-1; 13 nucleotides match TRBD2. The trim removed 5 bases at V and 7 bases at J, leaving 5 bases unmatched. From germline, CDR1 is MNHEY and CDR2 SVGAGI. CDR3 length equals 15 residues. CDR3 residues: CASSPGTSGANEQFF. In DNA form, the CDR3 reads TGTGCCAGCAGTCCCGGGACTAGCGGGGCAAATGAGCAGTTCTTC.

V gene TRBV7-8 combines with J gene TRBJ1-5; 8 bases are a match to TRBD1. The germline gives CDR1 SGHVS, CDR2 FQNEAQ. The V gene end was trimmed by 1 base and the J gene end by 6 bases; junction bases not matched to a gene: 8. The CDR3 consists of 16 residues. The CDR3 sequence is CASSLGTGRLFQPQHF. The CDR3 nucleotides are TGTGCCAGCAGCTTAGGGACAGGGAGACTCTTTCAGCCCCAGCATTTT.

J is TRBJ1-4 and V is TRBV7-5. TRBV7-5 is a documented pseudogene. The CDR3 covers 15 residues. The CDR3 region is CARSPQELANEKLFF. CDR3 DNA: TGTGCCAGAAGCCCGCAGGAGCTGGCTAATGAAAAACTGTTTTTT.

This clone was seen a single time. The CDR3 here is CASSQDPGQGDNSPLHF. The CDR3 bases are TGTGCCAGCAGCCAAGACCCCGGACAGGGCGATAATTCACCCCTCCACTTT. The chain joins TRBV4-2 to TRBJ1-6; 8 bases align to TRBD1. Germline CDR1 is LGHNA and CDR2 is YNFKEQ. After removal of 0 bases from V and 5 bases from J, the junction contained 6 bases not matched to a gene. This CDR3 contains 17 residues.

This chain uses TRBV4-3 with TRBJ2-1; perhaps TRBD2 as D (6 bases). Germline-derived CDR1 and CDR2 are LGHNA and YSLEER. The CDR3 spans 16 residues. Trimming stripped 0 bases from V and 1 base from J, with 10 bases between. Here the CDR3 reads CASSQDRRGSYNEQFF. In nucleotides, the CDR3 is TGCGCCAGCAGCCAAGATAGACGGGGGTCCTACAATGAGCAGTTCTTC.

The V gene is TRBV28, the J gene TRBJ1-4, with a tentative D call TRBD1 (5 bases). V dropped 3 bases and J dropped 4 bases, with 9 bases sitting between them. The CDR3 is 14 amino acids. Germline V gene lookup returns CDR1 MDHEN and CDR2 SYDVKM. The CDR3 coding sequence is TGTGCCAGCAGTTTGATGGGGGTTAATGAAAAACTGTTTTTT. This codes for CASSLMGVNEKLFF.

The J gene is TRBJ2-3, the V gene TRBV16; no reliable D call. This CDR3 spans 13 amino acids. CDR1 KGHSY and CDR2 FQNENV come from the germline V gene. V lost 5 bases and J 4 bases, leaving 10 bases between the germline ends. This CDR3 reads CASSDQWADTQYF. The CDR3 nucleotides are TGTGCCAGCAGCGACCAGTGGGCAGATACGCAGTATTTT.

The rearrangement joins TRBV7-9 to TRBJ2-5; the match to TRBD2 covers 9 bases. V trimming: 3 bases; J trimming: 1 base; junction bases outside the gene matches: 6. CDR3 size: 16 residues. Per the germline V gene, CDR1 is SEHNR and CDR2 is FQNEAQ (reference sequence). The CDR3 region is CASSFPLAGLQETQYF. In DNA form, the CDR3 reads TGTGCCAGCAGCTTCCCACTAGCGGGCCTCCAAGAGACCCAGTACTTC. The full variable domain, rest sourced from reference TRBV7-9 and TRBJ2-5, is DTGVSQNPRHKITKRGQNVTFRCDPISEHNRLYWYRQTLGQGPEFLTYFQNEAQLEKSRLLSDRFSAERPKGSFSTLEIQRTEQGDSAMYLCASSFPLAGLQETQYFGPGTRLLVL.

The J gene is TRBJ2-7, the V gene TRBV7-8; D is unresolved. The CDR3 length is 15 residues. Germline CDR1 reads SGHVS; CDR2 reads FQNEAQ. Deletions cut 2 bases from V and 3 bases from J, with 14 bases between. DNA for the CDR3: TGTGCCAGCAGCTTAAGCTCCGACCTCCACTACGAGCAGTACTTC. It yields the protein CASSLSSDLHYEQYF.

The rearrangement joins TRBV10-3 to TRBJ2-1; tentatively, D is TRBD2 (5 bases). The germline CDR1 and CDR2 sequences are ENHRY and SYGVKD. V lost 9 bases, J lost 3 bases, and 12 bases lay in between. There are 13 residues in the CDR3. CDR3 sequence reads: CAISGGLYNEQFF. The CDR3 bases are TGTGCCATATCGGGCGGGCTCTACAATGAGCAGTTCTTC.

This sequence joins TRBV4-3 and TRBJ1-6; 8 bases agree with TRBD1. Germline loops: CDR1 LGHNA, CDR2 YSLEER. The CDR3 consists of 17 residues. J was trimmed by 9 bases and V by 0 bases; bases with no gene match: 10. In nucleotides, the CDR3 is TGCGCCAGCAGCCAAGATTGGACAGGGAAGATTGGTTCACCCCTCCACTTT. Encoded protein: CASSQDWTGKIGSPLHF.